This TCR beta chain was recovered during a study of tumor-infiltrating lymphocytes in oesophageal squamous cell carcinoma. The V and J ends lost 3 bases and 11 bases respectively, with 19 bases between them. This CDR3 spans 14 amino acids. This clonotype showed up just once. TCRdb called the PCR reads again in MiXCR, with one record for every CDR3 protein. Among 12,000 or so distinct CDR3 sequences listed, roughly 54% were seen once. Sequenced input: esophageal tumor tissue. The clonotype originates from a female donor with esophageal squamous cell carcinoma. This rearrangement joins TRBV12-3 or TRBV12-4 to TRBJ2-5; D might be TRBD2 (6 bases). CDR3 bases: TGTGCCAGCAGTTTGGGCGGGAACTACAATGAGCAGTACTTC. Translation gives CASSLGGNYNEQYF.